One and the same sample provided the 9 T cell receptor beta chains below, sequenced in a study of OX40 agonist ivuxolimab in advanced cancers. The library was built by means of the immunoSEQ multiplex PCR assay. The clones in this table, taken by TCRdb from immuneACCESS, are in-frame only. Not every clone is retained; where verified, under half of the shortfall comes from an unresolved V gene, and the cause of the rest is unknown. This sample comprises 74,000 or so clones, about 92% of them detected only once. The biggest ten clones account for roughly an eighth of the sample. Material: CD4+ or CD8+ T cells sorted from blood, obtained in a trial of the OX40 agonist ivuxolimab. These receptor sequences come from an adult with an advanced solid tumor such as melanoma, head and neck, liver or kidney cancer.

The chain uses TRBV6-4 and TRBJ1-6; 9 positions match TRBD1. The germline V gene encodes CDR1 MRHNA and CDR2 SNTAGT. Losses at the gene ends were 10 bases for V and 5 bases for J; bases not matched to a gene: 9. This CDR3 has 15 amino acids. CDR3 sequence: CATSVDRGNNSPLHF. The CDR3 DNA follows: TGTGCCACCTCGGTTGACAGGGGGAATAATTCACCCCTCCACTTT.

CDR3: CASSFRAQYYEQYF. As DNA, the CDR3 is TGTGCCAGCAGCTTTCGAGCCCAATACTACGAGCAGTACTTC. The chain couples TRBV7-9 to TRBJ2-7; no firm D call. Germline lookup yields CDR1 SEHNR and CDR2 FQNEAQ (reference sequence). The CDR3 runs 14 residues. V dropped 3 bases and J dropped 3 bases, with 12 bases sitting between them. Full variable domain (missing parts from reference TRBV7-9 and TRBJ2-7): DTGVSQNPRHKITKRGQNVTFRCDPISEHNRLYWYRQTLGQGPEFLTYFQNEAQLEKSRLLSDRFSAERPKGSFSTLEIQRTEQGDSAMYLCASSFRAQYYEQYFGPGTRLTVT.

The rearrangement links TRBV5-4 to TRBJ1-1, with a tentative D call TRBD1 (6 bases). The CDR3 has 14 residues. The germline V and J ends were trimmed by 4 bases and 6 bases, with 16 bases remaining between them. CDR1 SGHNT and CDR2 YYREEE come from the germline V gene (reference sequence). CDR3 DNA: TGTGCCAGCAGCCCTGGGGGCAGGATACCTGAAGCTTTCTTT. It codes for CASSPGGRIPEAFF.

This clone was seen just once. The rearrangement uses TRBV21-1 and TRBJ2-5; the table's D call, TRBD1, was not checked against the DNA. TRBV21-1 is flagged as a pseudogene. CDR3 length: 16 amino acids. In DNA form, the CDR3 reads TGTGCCAGCAGCAGCAGGTCAAGAGGACAGGAAGAGACCCAGTACTTC. Translated: CASSSRSRGQEETQYF.

The J gene is TRBJ2-7, the V gene TRBV28; 10 bases fit TRBD1. The CDR3 consists of 17 residues. In germline, CDR1 is MDHEN, CDR2 SYDVKM. The ends lost 3 bases at V and 5 bases at J; junction bases unmatched: 13. CDR3 sequence: CASSFLGTGELANEQYF. CDR3 sequence (DNA): TGTGCCAGCAGTTTCCTTGGGACAGGGGAACTGGCCAACGAGCAGTACTTC.

This sequence joins TRBV19 and TRBJ1-1; possible D gene TRBD1, 5 bases. The length of the CDR3 is 16 residues. Germline CDR1 is LNHDA and CDR2 is SQIVND (reference sequence). The V end was cut by 8 bases, the J end by 0 bases, with 19 bases between. The CDR3 loop reads CASGAGYMTMNTEAFF. The CDR3 bases are TGTGCCAGTGGGGCGGGCTACATGACCATGAACACTGAAGCTTTCTTT.

Only one count was recorded for this clone. CDR3 sequence (DNA): TGCGCCAGCAGCTTAGGGTACCAGAACACTGAAGCTTTCTTT. As protein: CASSLGYQNTEAFF. The V gene is TRBV5-1, the J gene TRBJ1-1, with D unclear. This CDR3 region has 14 residues. Trimming shortened V by 2 bases and J by 1 base, and 9 bases separated the two germline ends. CDR1 is SGHRS, CDR2 YFSETQ, per germline.

This clone has a single count. The genes are TRBV4-3 and TRBJ2-7; D is undetermined. Germline values: CDR1 LGHNA, CDR2 YSLEER. V lost 1 base and J 3 bases, leaving 10 bases between the germline ends. The CDR3 spans 14 residues. CDR3 sequence reads: CASSQVDNSYEQYF. The CDR3 bases are TGCGCCAGCAGCCAAGTGGATAACAGCTACGAGCAGTACTTC.

The CDR3 DNA is TGTGCCAGCACCGGGGTAGGACAGGGGGTGATTGGCAATCAGCCCCAGCATTTT. As protein: CASTGVGQGVIGNQPQHF. The V gene is TRBV2, the J gene TRBJ1-5, with TRBD1 matching over 10 bases. The trim removed 7 bases at V and 2 bases at J, leaving 14 bases unmatched. The CDR3 contains 18 residues. CDR1 and CDR2 (germline): SNHLY, FYNNEI.